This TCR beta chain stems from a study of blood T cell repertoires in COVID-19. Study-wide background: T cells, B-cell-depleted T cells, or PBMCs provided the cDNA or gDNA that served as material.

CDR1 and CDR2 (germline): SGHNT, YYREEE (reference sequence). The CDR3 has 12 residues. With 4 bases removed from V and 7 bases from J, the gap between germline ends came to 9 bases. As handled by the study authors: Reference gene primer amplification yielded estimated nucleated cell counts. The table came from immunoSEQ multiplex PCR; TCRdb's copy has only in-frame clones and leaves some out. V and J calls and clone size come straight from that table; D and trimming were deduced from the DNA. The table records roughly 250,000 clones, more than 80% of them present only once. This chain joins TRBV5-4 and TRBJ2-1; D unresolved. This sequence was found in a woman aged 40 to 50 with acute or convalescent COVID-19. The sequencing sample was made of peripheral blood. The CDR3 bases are TGTGCCAGCAGCCGTGCCAGTAATGAGCAGTTCTTC. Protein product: CASSRASNEQFF.